Each of the 16 T cell receptor beta chains below was sequenced from the same sample in a study of shared clonotypes between healthy human individuals. TCRdb's table, derived via immunoSEQ multiplex PCR, lists solely in-frame clones and lacks some. The sample holds over a million clones, roughly 95% seen once. The sequencing input was naive CD4+ T cells sorted from blood. Subset here: CD45RA+ positively selected. The receptors were gathered from a man under 40 in good health.

The V gene is TRBV5-4, the J gene TRBJ1-5; D remains unclear. Trimming removed 4 bases from V and 2 bases from J, with 4 bases in between. CDR3 size: 12 residues. CDR1 and CDR2 (germline): SGHNT, YYREEE (reference sequence). CDR3 nucleotide sequence: TGTGCCAGCAGCCGGGGCAATCAGCCCCAGCATTTT. It is translated as CASSRGNQPQHF.

This chain connects TRBV5-1 to TRBJ1-4; D remains unclear. The CDR3 extends over 15 amino acids. Germline V CDR1 and CDR2: SGHRS, YFSETQ. The V end lost 4 bases, the J end lost 8 bases, and 18 bases lay between the germline ends. This CDR3 reads CASSPLLGRREKLFF. CDR3 DNA sequence: TGCGCCAGCAGCCCCCTTCTTGGGCGGAGAGAAAAACTGTTTTTT. The full variable domain, completed using reference TRBV5-1 and TRBJ1-4, is KAGVTQTPRYLIKTRGQQVTLSCSPISGHRSVSWYQQTPGQGLQFLFEYFSETQRNKGNFPGRFSGRQFSNSRSEMNVSTLELGDSALYLCASSPLLGRREKLFFGSGTQLSVL.

V usage is TRBV15 and J usage is TRBJ1-5, with D hard to call. The length of the CDR3 is 14 residues. V gave up 1 base and J gave up 6 bases, with 10 bases separating them. Germline loops: CDR1 LNHNV, CDR2 YYDKDF (reference sequence). The CDR3 here is CATSRVGRGQPQHF. CDR3 nucleotide sequence: TGTGCCACCAGCAGAGTAGGGAGAGGTCAGCCCCAGCATTTT.

The chain combines TRBV27 with TRBJ1-4, with D perhaps TRBD1 (6 bases). This CDR3 spans 15 amino acids. V shed 3 bases and J shed 4 bases, with 12 bases lying between them. Germline V gene sequence: CDR1 MNHEY, CDR2 SMNVEV (reference sequence). The CDR3 here is CASSFDRRFNEKLFF. The CDR3 DNA reads as TGTGCCAGCAGTTTTGACAGGAGGTTTAATGAAAAACTGTTTTTT.

This clone was picked up a small number of times. This CDR3 is CASSILSGFPFF. CDR3 in DNA: TGTGCCAGTAGTATCCTTTCAGGTTTTCCGTTCTTC. This chain connects TRBV19 to TRBJ2-1; D is unclear. CDR1 LNHDA and CDR2 SQIVND come from the germline V gene (reference sequence). Between the trimmed V and J ends, which lost 3 bases and 15 bases, there was a span of 15 bases. CDR3 size: 12 residues.

Remarks on this clone: The same CDR3 also results from other DNA sequences found in this sample. The chain recombines TRBV2 with TRBJ2-7, with a weak D call TRBD1 (6 bases). The CDR3 runs to 13 residues. Trimming cost V 6 bases and J 0 bases, with 9 bases left between them. The germline CDR1 and CDR2 sequences are SNHLY and FYNNEI. CDR3 bases: TGTGCCAGCAGCCGGGACATCTCCTACGAGCAGTACTTC. It translates to CASSRDISYEQYF.

The chain joins TRBV7-8 to TRBJ1-1, with TRBD1 matching 7 bases. This CDR3 is built from 14 residues. Looked up from germline, CDR1 is SGHVS and CDR2 is FQNEAQ. V trimming: 5 bases; J trimming: 7 bases; junction bases outside the gene matches: 10. The CDR3: CASSPRDRALEAFF. For the CDR3, the DNA is TGTGCCAGCAGCCCGCGAGACAGGGCACTTGAAGCTTTCTTT.

This clone occurred a few times. The J gene is TRBJ2-2, the V gene TRBV28, with 7 bases identical to TRBD2. Germline CDR1 is MDHEN and CDR2 is SYDVKM. The CDR3 contains 15 residues. J was trimmed by 7 bases and V by 7 bases; bases with no gene match: 12. The CDR3 DNA sequence: TGTGCCAGCACATTCGGACTAGAAAGGTTCGGGGAGCTGTTTTTT. It codes for CASTFGLERFGELFF.

On this clone itself: Distinct nucleotide sequences in the sample also encode this CDR3. The V and J genes are TRBV9 and TRBJ2-3, with D uncertain. The CDR3 sequence is 14 residues long. CDR1 is SGDLS, CDR2 YYNGEE, per germline. V lost 1 base to trimming and J lost 0 bases, with 6 bases between them. The CDR3 bases are TGTGCCAGCAGCGTAACAGATAGCACAGATACGCAGTATTTT. Translating it yields CASSVTDSTDTQYF.

The chain uses TRBV28 and TRBJ1-4; 9 positions agree with TRBD1. The V and J ends lost 10 bases and 6 bases, in that order; junction bases with no gene match: 9. Germline V gives CDR1 MDHEN, CDR2 SYDVKM. CDR3 size: 14 residues. The CDR3 protein is CATARDRVDEKLFF. The DNA for the CDR3 is TGTGCCACCGCTAGGGACAGGGTGGATGAAAAACTGTTTTTT. The full variable domain, with the rest looked up from reference TRBV28 and TRBJ1-4, is DVKVTQSSRYLVKRTGEKVFLECVQDMDHENMFWYRQDPGLGLRLIYFSYDVKMKEKGDIPEGYSVSREKKERFSLILESASTNQTSMYLCATARDRVDEKLFFGSGTQLSVL.

The chain joins TRBV28 to TRBJ2-2; TRBD2 agrees at 8 bases. V was pared by 6 bases and J by 2 bases, with 2 bases of the junction left unmatched. Germline CDR1 is MDHEN and CDR2 is SYDVKM. The CDR3 contains 14 residues. The CDR3 loop reads CASSTSGNTGELFF. DNA for the CDR3: TGTGCCAGCAGCACTAGCGGCAACACCGGGGAGCTGTTTTTT.

DNA of the CDR3: TGCGCCAGCACCGGACTAGCGGGGGAAAGAGAGCTGTTTTTT. Translating it yields CASTGLAGERELFF. The J gene is TRBJ2-2, the V gene TRBV5-1; TRBD2 matches at 13 bases. With 6 bases clipped from V and 11 bases from J, the junction kept 7 bases outside the gene matches. In germline, CDR1 is SGHRS, CDR2 YFSETQ. The CDR3 length is 14 residues.

The chain employs TRBV4-1 and TRBJ2-1; D is perhaps TRBD2 (5 bases). Trimming cost V 4 bases and J 9 bases, with 22 bases left between them. The CDR3 is 16 residues long. Germline V lookup: CDR1 MGHRA, CDR2 YSYEKL. The CDR3 nucleotides are TGCGCCAGCAGCCCCCCGGCAAGAGGGATATTCGGTGAGCAGTTCTTC. This codes for CASSPPARGIFGEQFF.

This clone was seen only once. The V and J genes are TRBV12-5 and TRBJ2-3; 11 bases are shared with TRBD2. The ends lost 8 bases at V and 4 bases at J; junction bases unmatched: 2. The CDR3 contains 13 residues. Germline lookup yields CDR1 LGHNT and CDR2 FRNRAP. CDR3 region: CASLAGGSDTQYF. The CDR3 DNA reads TGTGCTAGTTTAGCGGGAGGGTCAGATACGCAGTATTTT. Filled out from reference TRBV12-5 and TRBJ2-3, the complete variable domain reads DARVTQTPRHKVTEMGQEVTMRCQPILGHNTVFWYRQTMMQGLELLAYFRNRAPLDDSGMPKDRFSAEMPDATLATLKIQPSEPRDSAVYFCASLAGGSDTQYFGPGTRLTVL.

This clone occurred once. V gene TRBV7-9 combines with J gene TRBJ2-1; tentative D call: TRBD2 (8 bases). Trimming pared 5 bases from V and 0 bases from J, leaving 20 bases between. Germline V gene sequence: CDR1 SEHNR, CDR2 FQNEAQ (reference sequence). The CDR3 runs to 18 residues. The DNA of the CDR3 is TGTGCCAGCAGCCCCGGTGGTAGCGGGGACAGCTCCTACAATGAGCAGTTCTTC. Its protein product is CASSPGGSGDSSYNEQFF. Combining the CDR3 with reference TRBV7-9 and TRBJ2-1 gives the whole variable domain DTGVSQNPRHKITKRGQNVTFRCDPISEHNRLYWYRQTLGQGPEFLTYFQNEAQLEKSRLLSDRFSAERPKGSFSTLEIQRTEQGDSAMYLCASSPGGSGDSSYNEQFFGPGTRLTVL.

The chain combines TRBV7-9 with TRBJ2-2; TRBD2 agrees at 9 bases. The germline V gene has CDR1 SEHNR and CDR2 FQNEAQ (reference sequence). The length of the CDR3 is 17 residues. The ends lost 7 bases at V and 2 bases at J; junction bases unmatched: 11. As DNA, the CDR3 is TGTGCCAGCACCCTAAAAGGACTAGCGACAAACACCGGGGAGCTGTTTTTT. It is translated as CASTLKGLATNTGELFF.